This T cell receptor (beta chain) stems from a study of preoperative IRX-2 immunotherapy in early breast cancer. As for treatment: preoperative locoregional IRX-2 cytokine immunotherapy. This phase Ib study tested locoregional IRX-2 cytokine immunotherapy given before surgery. The assay was immunoSEQ multiplex PCR, and TCRdb's table has in-frame clones only and misses some. The profile shows approximately 27,000 clones, about 81% of them singletons. V was shortened by 0 bases and J by 1 base, with 9 bases between the two germline ends. There are 15 residues in the CDR3. Germline values: CDR1 LNHNV, CDR2 YYDKDF (reference sequence).

V is TRBV15 and J is TRBJ1-2; D is ambiguous. Sequences were derived from lymph node tissue, sampled after IRX-2 immunotherapy. The TCR was taken from a human donor with breast cancer. CDR3: CATSRDIGVNYGYTF. CDR3 DNA: TGTGCCACCAGCAGAGATATAGGCGTTAACTATGGCTACACCTTC.